The entry below describes one T cell receptor (beta chain). This record comes from a study of blood T cell repertoires in COVID-19. Trimming took 4 bases from V and 4 from J, leaving 19 bases between them. This CDR3 is built from 16 residues. CDR1 is SGHNT, CDR2 YYREEE, per germline (reference sequence). Sequencing was performed with immunoSEQ multiplex PCR; in TCRdb, only in-frame clones are kept and a portion is missing. The repertoire includes 90,000 to 110,000 clones, approximately 80% of them detected once, and 15% sits in the top ten. The V gene is TRBV5-4, the J gene TRBJ2-3, with D tentatively TRBD2 (5 bases). The clonotype originates from an elderly woman with acute or convalescent COVID-19. The source material was peripheral blood. CDR3 loop: CASSVRDPRVADTQYF. The CDR3 DNA is TGTGCCAGCAGCGTCCGGGATCCGAGGGTAGCAGATACGCAGTATTTT.